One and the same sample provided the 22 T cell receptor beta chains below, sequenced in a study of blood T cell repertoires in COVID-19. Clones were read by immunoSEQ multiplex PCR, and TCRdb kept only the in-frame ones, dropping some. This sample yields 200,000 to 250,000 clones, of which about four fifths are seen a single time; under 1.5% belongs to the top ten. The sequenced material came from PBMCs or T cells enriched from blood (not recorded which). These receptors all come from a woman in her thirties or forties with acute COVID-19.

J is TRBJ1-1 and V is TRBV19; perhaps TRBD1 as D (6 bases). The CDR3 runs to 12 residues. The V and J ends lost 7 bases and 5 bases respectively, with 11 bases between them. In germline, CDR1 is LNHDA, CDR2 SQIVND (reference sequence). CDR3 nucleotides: TGTGCCAGTATGCGGGGGGCTACTGAAGCTTTCTTT. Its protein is CASMRGATEAFF.

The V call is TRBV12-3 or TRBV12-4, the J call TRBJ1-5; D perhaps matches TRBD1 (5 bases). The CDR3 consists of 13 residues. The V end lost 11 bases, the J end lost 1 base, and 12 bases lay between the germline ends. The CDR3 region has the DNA TGTGCCTGTCGGGGGGGAAGCAATCAGCCCCAGCATTTT. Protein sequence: CACRGGSNQPQHF.

The CDR3 DNA follows: TGTGCTAGTGGTTCGGACAGCTATGGCTACACCTTC. Encoded protein: CASGSDSYGYTF. The chain is built from TRBV12-5 and TRBJ1-2; the D gene is possibly TRBD1 (6 bases). V lost 4 bases to trimming and J lost 4 bases, with 7 bases between them. The germline V gene encodes CDR1 LGHNT and CDR2 FRNRAP. This CDR3 has 12 amino acids.

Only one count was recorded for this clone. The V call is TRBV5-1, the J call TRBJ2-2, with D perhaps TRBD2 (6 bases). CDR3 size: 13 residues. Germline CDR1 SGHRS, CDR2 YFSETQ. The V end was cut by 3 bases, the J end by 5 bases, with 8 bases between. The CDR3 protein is CASSSRETGELFF. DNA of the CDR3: TGCGCCAGCAGCTCCCGGGAGACCGGGGAGCTGTTTTTT.

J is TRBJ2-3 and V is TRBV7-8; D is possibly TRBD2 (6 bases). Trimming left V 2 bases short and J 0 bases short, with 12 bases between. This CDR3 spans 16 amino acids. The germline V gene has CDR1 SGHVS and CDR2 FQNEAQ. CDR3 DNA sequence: TGTGCCAGCAGCTTATGGGGAGGCACTAGCACAGATACGCAGTATTTT. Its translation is CASSLWGGTSTDTQYF.

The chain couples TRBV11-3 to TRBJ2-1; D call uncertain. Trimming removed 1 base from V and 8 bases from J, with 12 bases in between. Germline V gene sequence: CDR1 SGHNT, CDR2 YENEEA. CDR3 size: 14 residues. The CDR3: CASSLASVGYEQFF. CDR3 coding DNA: TGTGCCAGCAGCTTAGCCTCCGTCGGTTATGAGCAGTTCTTC.

CDR3 amino acids: CASKELHQGGYTF. The CDR3 DNA follows: TGCGCCAGCAAAGAACTCCATCAGGGTGGCTACACCTTC. The chain recombines TRBV5-1 with TRBJ1-2; D possibly corresponds to TRBD1 (5 bases). The V end lost 6 bases, the J end lost 7 bases, and 16 bases lay between the germline ends. Germline V CDR1 and CDR2: SGHRS, YFSETQ. The CDR3 is made up of 13 amino acids.

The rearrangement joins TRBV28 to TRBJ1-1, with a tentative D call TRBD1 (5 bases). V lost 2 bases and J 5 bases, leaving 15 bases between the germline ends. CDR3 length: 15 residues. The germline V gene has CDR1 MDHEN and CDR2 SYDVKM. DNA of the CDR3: TGTGCCAGCAGTTTAGACCAGGGTAGGGGAACTGAAGCTTTCTTT. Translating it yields CASSLDQGRGTEAFF.

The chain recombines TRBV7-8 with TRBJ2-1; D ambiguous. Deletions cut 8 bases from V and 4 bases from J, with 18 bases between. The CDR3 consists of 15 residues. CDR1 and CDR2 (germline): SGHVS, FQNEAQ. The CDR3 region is CASLFGGGFYNEQFF. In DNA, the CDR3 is TGTGCCAGCCTTTTTGGTGGCGGTTTTTACAATGAGCAGTTCTTC.

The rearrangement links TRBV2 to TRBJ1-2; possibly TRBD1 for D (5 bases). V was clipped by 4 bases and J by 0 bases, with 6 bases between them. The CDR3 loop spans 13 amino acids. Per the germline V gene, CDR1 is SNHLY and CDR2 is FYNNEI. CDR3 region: CASSATANYGYTF. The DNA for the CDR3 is TGTGCCAGCAGTGCGACAGCTAACTATGGCTACACCTTC.

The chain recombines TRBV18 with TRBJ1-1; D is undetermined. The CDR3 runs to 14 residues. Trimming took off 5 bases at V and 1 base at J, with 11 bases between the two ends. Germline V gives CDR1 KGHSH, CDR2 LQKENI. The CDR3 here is CASSIAGRNTEAFF. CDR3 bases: TGTGCCAGCTCAATAGCCGGCAGGAACACTGAAGCTTTCTTT.

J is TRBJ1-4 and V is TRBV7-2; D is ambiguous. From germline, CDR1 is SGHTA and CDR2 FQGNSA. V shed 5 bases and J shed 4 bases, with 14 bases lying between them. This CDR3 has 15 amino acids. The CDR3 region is CASSPPNSRNEKLFF. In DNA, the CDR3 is TGTGCCAGCAGCCCCCCTAACTCTCGTAATGAAAAACTGTTTTTT.

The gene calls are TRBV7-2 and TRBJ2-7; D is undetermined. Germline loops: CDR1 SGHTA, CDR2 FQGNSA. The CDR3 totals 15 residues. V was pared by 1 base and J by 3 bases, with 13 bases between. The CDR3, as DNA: TGTGCCAGCAGCTTAGAAAACTTTCCTGGCTACGAGCAGTACTTC. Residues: CASSLENFPGYEQYF.

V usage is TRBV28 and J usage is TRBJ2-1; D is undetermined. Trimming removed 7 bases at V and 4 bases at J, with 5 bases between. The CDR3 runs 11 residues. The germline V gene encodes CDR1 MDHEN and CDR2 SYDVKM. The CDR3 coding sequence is TGTGCCAGCACTATATACAATGAGCAGTTCTTC. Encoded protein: CASTIYNEQFF.

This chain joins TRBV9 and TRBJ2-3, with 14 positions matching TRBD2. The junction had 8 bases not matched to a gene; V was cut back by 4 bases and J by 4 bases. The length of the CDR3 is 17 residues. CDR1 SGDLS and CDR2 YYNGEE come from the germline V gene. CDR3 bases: TGTGCCAGCAGCCAGACTAGCGGGGGGGCCGGGTCAGATACGCAGTATTTT. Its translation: CASSQTSGGAGSDTQYF. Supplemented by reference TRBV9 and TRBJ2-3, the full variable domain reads DSGVTQTPKHLITATGQRVTLRCSPRSGDLSVYWYQQSLDQGLQFLIQYYNGEERAKGNILERFSAQQFPDLHSELNLSSLELGDSALYFCASSQTSGGAGSDTQYFGPGTRLTVL.

The CDR3 here is CASSQSRGQETQYF. DNA for the CDR3: TGTGCCAGCAGCCAGAGTCGGGGGCAAGAGACCCAGTACTTC. J is TRBJ2-5 and V is TRBV11-3; the D gene is possibly TRBD2 (6 bases). V lost 5 bases, J lost 2 bases, and 12 bases lay in between. Germline V gives CDR1 SGHNT, CDR2 YENEEA. This CDR3 is 14 amino acids long.

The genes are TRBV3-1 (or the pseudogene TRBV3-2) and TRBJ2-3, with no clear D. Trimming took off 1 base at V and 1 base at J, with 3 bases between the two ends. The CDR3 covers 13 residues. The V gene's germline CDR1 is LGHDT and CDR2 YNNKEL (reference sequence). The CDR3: CASSQAGTDTQYF. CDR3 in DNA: TGTGCCAGCAGCCAAGCGGGCACAGATACGCAGTATTTT.

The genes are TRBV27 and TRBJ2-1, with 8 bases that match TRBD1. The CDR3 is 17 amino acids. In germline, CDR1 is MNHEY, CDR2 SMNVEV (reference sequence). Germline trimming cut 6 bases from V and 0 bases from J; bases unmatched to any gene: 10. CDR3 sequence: CASSDRDRSDSYNEQFF. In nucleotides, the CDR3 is TGTGCCAGCAGCGACCGGGACAGGTCAGACTCCTACAATGAGCAGTTCTTC.

CDR3: CASSARTGRYF. The CDR3 nucleotides read TGTGCCAGCAGTGCCAGGACAGGACGGTACTTC. V and J are TRBV2 and TRBJ2-7; 7 bases match TRBD1. V lost 4 bases and J lost 12; bases outside the gene matches: 6. This CDR3 is 11 amino acids long. Germline V gene lookup returns CDR1 SNHLY and CDR2 FYNNEI.

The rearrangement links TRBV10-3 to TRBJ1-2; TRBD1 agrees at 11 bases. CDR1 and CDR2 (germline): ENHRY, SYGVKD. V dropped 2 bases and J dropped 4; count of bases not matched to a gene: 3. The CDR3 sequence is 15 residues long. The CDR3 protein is CAISEGQGAPYGYTF. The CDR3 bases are TGTGCCATCAGTGAGGGACAGGGGGCGCCCTATGGCTACACCTTC.

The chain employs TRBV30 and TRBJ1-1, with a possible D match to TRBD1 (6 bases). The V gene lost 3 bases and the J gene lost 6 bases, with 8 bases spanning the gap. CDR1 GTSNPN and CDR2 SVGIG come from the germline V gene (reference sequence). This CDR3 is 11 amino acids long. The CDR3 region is CAWSTGSEAFF. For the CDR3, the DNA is TGTGCCTGGAGCACAGGGTCTGAAGCTTTCTTT.

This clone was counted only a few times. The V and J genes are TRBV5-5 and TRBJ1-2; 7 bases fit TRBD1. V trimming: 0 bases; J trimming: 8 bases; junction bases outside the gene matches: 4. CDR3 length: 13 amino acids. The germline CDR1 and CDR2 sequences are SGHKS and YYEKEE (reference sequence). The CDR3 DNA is TGTGCCAGCAGCTTGGTAGGGGGCGAGGGCTACACCTTC. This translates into CASSLVGGEGYTF.